The present TCR beta chain was sequenced within a study of beta chain features in type 1 diabetes. Whole-study results and caveats: PCR might pick shorter templates more often, in the same way for patients and controls. Within patients, naive, central memory and Treg TCRB repertoires seemed more similar than within healthy donors. Shortening of TCRB CDR3s, moderate but significant, appeared in all four CD4+ subsets of Type 1 diabetes patients.

This clone turned up a few times. Its antigen is not known. Expressed TCRB transcripts were sequenced, since all the RNA that had been isolated was reverse transcribed. Naive, central memory and regulatory T cell samples averaged roughly 3.5 million reads. Clones were sequenced by immunoSEQ multiplex PCR, and TCRdb holds only the in-frame ones, with some missing. Of nearly 350,000 clones in the sample, 9.3% were seen once. V lost 6 bases and J lost 4, with 12 bases in between. CDR3 length: 13 amino acids. CDR1 is MNHEY and CDR2 is SVGAGI in the germline V gene. The genes are TRBV6-5 and TRBJ1-1; D call uncertain. Sequences were obtained from central memory CD4+ T cells from blood. The origin of this receptor is a man aged 25 to 45 with type 1 diabetes. The DNA for the CDR3 is TGTGCCAGCAGGTCCCGGGCACCCACTGAAGCTTTCTTT. It codes for CASRSRAPTEAFF.